The rows below give T cell receptor beta chains drawn from one sample of a study of OX40 agonist ivuxolimab in advanced cancers. Generated by immunoSEQ multiplex PCR, the TCRdb table keeps only in-frame clones and is missing some. The table lists tens of thousands of clones, 89% of them singletons. Material: CD4+ or CD8+ T cells sorted from blood, obtained in a trial of the OX40 agonist ivuxolimab. The receptor set was obtained from an adult with an advanced solid tumor such as melanoma, head and neck, liver or kidney cancer. CDR3s include the opening cysteine and the closing phenylalanine or tryptophan. A D gene is named only where the DNA matches it firmly. Not all rows give a size; the values are once, few, many and, for expanded clones, a class.

D,size,V,J,CDR3,DNA
TRBD2,.,TRBV4-3,TRBJ2-3,CASRYSGGSTDTQYF,TGCGCCAGCAGGTATAGCGGGGGCAGCACAGATACGCAGTATTTT
.,.,TRBV6-5,TRBJ1-2,CASKESTGTGYTF,TGTGCCAGTAAAGAGAGCACAGGGACGGGCTACACCTTC
TRBD1,.,TRBV28,TRBJ1-3,CASSPPAGTGAGNTIYF,TGTGCCAGCAGTCCGCCAGCCGGGACAGGGGCTGGAAACACCATATATTTT
.,.,TRBV5-1,TRBJ1-4,CASSLRLGEKLFF,TGCGCCAGCAGCTTGAGGTTGGGGGAAAAACTGTTTTTT
TRBD2,.,TRBV19,TRBJ2-2,CASSIDLAGAGELFF,TGTGCCAGTAGTATAGATTTAGCGGGGGCCGGGGAGCTGTTTTTT
TRBD2,few,TRBV7-2,TRBJ2-5,CASSDSGAETQYF,TGTGCCAGCAGCGACAGCGGGGCAGAGACCCAGTACTTC
.,once,TRBV7-2,TRBJ2-3,CASSSPARFTQYF,TGTGCCAGCAGTTCCCCAGCGCGATTCACGCAGTATTTT
.,.,TRBV7-9,TRBJ1-1,CASSLEGIEAFF,TGTGCCAGCAGCTTAGAGGGGATAGAAGCTTTCTTT
TRBD1,.,TRBV2,TRBJ2-7,CARGRTGNYEQYF,TGTGCCAGGGGGAGGACAGGGAACTACGAGCAGTACTTC
.,.,TRBV4-3,TRBJ2-7,CASSRERQNYEQYF,TGCGCCAGCAGCCGAGAACGACAGAACTACGAGCAGTACTTC
.,.,TRBV19,TRBJ2-1,CASSIAGENNEQFF,TGTGCCAGTAGTATAGCGGGAGAAAACAATGAGCAGTTCTTC
.,.,TRBV5-8,TRBJ1-1,CASSLINTEAFF,TGTGCCAGCAGCTTGATTAACACTGAAGCTTTCTTT
.,.,TRBV15,TRBJ2-2,CATSSDGKTGELFF,TGTGCCACCAGCAGCGACGGGAAAACCGGGGAGCTGTTTTTT
TRBD1,.,TRBV5-1,TRBJ2-7,CASSLRTGAYEQYF,TGCGCCAGCAGCTTAAGGACAGGAGCCTACGAGCAGTACTTC
.,.,TRBV7-3,TRBJ2-2,CASSFRINTGELFF,TGTGCCAGCAGCTTCAGGATTAACACCGGGGAGCTGTTTTTT
TRBD1,.,TRBV2,TRBJ1-1,CASSEFRGWRNTEAFF,TGTGCCAGCAGTGAATTCAGGGGGTGGCGGAACACTGAAGCTTTCTTT
.,.,TRBV5-5,TRBJ1-4,CASFKDRATNEKLFF,TGTGCCAGCTTCAAAGACCGCGCAACTAATGAAAAACTGTTTTTT
.,few,TRBV4-1,TRBJ1-2,CASSQLSDRLYGYTF,TGCGCCAGCAGCCAACTTTCGGACAGACTCTATGGCTACACCTTC
.,.,TRBV12-5,TRBJ2-2,CASGIPTGELFF,TGTGCTAGTGGGATCCCGACCGGGGAGCTGTTTTTT
.,.,TRBV30,TRBJ1-4,CAWSVRQGNWEKLFF,TGTGCCTGGAGTGTACGGCAGGGGAATTGGGAAAAACTGTTTTTT
TRBD1,.,TRBV27,TRBJ1-3,CASSPDRESGNTIYF,TGTGCCAGCAGTCCGGACAGGGAATCTGGAAACACCATATATTTT
.,.,TRBV18,TRBJ2-7,CASSPQGHGGEQYF,TGTGCCAGCTCACCACAGGGCCATGGGGGCGAGCAGTACTTC
.,.,TRBV9,TRBJ2-7,CASSVGSGALTYEQYF,TGTGCCAGCAGCGTAGGATCCGGGGCGCTAACCTACGAGCAGTACTTC
.,.,TRBV7-6,TRBJ2-7,CASSLSIGGMSEQYF,TGTGCCAGCAGCTTATCTATTGGGGGTATGAGCGAGCAGTACTTC
.,few,TRBV19,TRBJ1-5,CASRGVGQPQHF,TGTGCCAGTAGGGGAGTAGGCCAGCCCCAGCATTTT
TRBD1,.,TRBV11-2,TRBJ2-2,CASSQQGTGELFF,TGTGCCAGCAGCCAACAGGGGACCGGGGAGCTGTTTTTT
.,.,TRBV5-6,TRBJ1-1,CASSSTYRTAQSSW,TGTGCCAGCAGCTCAACGTACCGGACCGCTCAAAGCTCCTGG
.,.,TRBV29-1,TRBJ1-4,CSVGGGLEGLFF,TGCAGCGTCGGAGGGGGACTAGAGGGTTTGTTTTTT
TRBD1,.,TRBV6-6,TRBJ2-1,CASSAGQGYYNEQFF,TGTGCCAGCAGTGCGGGACAGGGGTACTACAATGAGCAGTTCTTC
.,.,TRBV4-3,TRBJ1-6,CASSRANSPLHF,TGCGCCAGCAGCCGAGCAAATTCACCCCTCCACTTT
.,once,TRBV19,TRBJ1-2,CATKGGYGYTF,TGTGCCACCAAGGGGGGTTATGGCTACACCTTC
.,.,TRBV10-3,TRBJ1-2,CAISVQESLRGYTF,TGTGCCATCAGCGTACAGGAGTCACTGAGGGGCTACACCTTC
TRBD1,.,TRBV7-3,TRBJ2-6,CASSPRGGGQGSSGANVLTF,TGTGCCAGCAGCCCCCGCGGAGGGGGACAGGGGAGCTCTGGGGCCAACGTCCTGACTTTC
.,.,TRBV5-6,TRBJ2-3,CASSLVDTQYF,TGTGCCAGCAGCTTGGTAGATACGCAGTATTTT
.,once,TRBV9,TRBJ2-3,CASSFTDTQYF,TGTGCCAGCAGCTTCACAGATACGCAGTATTTT
.,once,TRBV28,TRBJ1-1,CATRRSGAFF,TGTGCCACCAGGCGCTCTGGAGCTTTCTTT
.,.,TRBV18,TRBJ1-2,CASSPPIAEYGYTF,TGTGCCAGCTCACCACCGATCGCGGAATATGGCTACACCTTC
TRBD2,.,TRBV2,TRBJ2-5,CASGAGVRGQETQYF,TGTGCCAGCGGAGCGGGGGTTAGGGGGCAAGAGACCCAGTACTTC
TRBD2,.,TRBV7-2,TRBJ2-3,CASSRTASGSQNIQYF,TGTGCCAGCAGCAGGACGGCTAGCGGGAGCCAAAATATCCAGTATTTT
.,.,TRBV19,TRBJ1-1,CASSIDRQELNTEAFF,TGTGCCAGTAGTATAGATCGACAGGAACTTAACACTGAAGCTTTCTTT
TRBD1,.,TRBV5-1,TRBJ1-1,CASTRDSSPMNTEAFF,TGCGCCAGCACCCGGGACAGCTCTCCGATGAACACTGAAGCTTTCTTT
TRBD2,.,TRBV5-6,TRBJ2-7,CASSLGLAGGPYEQYF,TGTGCCAGCAGCTTGGGGTTAGCGGGAGGTCCCTACGAGCAGTACTTC
TRBD2,.,TRBV7-9,TRBJ2-1,CASSSGLADSYNEQFF,TGTGCCAGCAGCTCGGGACTAGCGGATTCCTACAATGAGCAGTTCTTC
.,.,TRBV28,TRBJ1-4,CASKGGGEKLFF,TGTGCCAGCAAAGGCGGGGGGGAAAAACTGTTTTTT
.,.,TRBV5-4,TRBJ1-1,CASSLEGDGAFF,TGTGCCAGCAGCTTGGAGGGAGACGGAGCTTTCTTT
.,.,TRBV29-1,TRBJ2-7,CSVGERTYEQYF,TGCAGCGTGGGGGAACGAACCTACGAGCAGTACTTC
TRBD1,.,TRBV27,TRBJ1-1,CASSFGQGGTEAFF,TGTGCCAGCAGTTTCGGACAGGGCGGTACTGAAGCTTTCTTT
TRBD1,.,TRBV19,TRBJ1-3,CASSIDGQATSGNTIYF,TGTGCCAGTAGTATAGACGGACAGGCTACCTCTGGAAACACCATATATTTT
.,few,TRBV27,TRBJ2-7,CASRGYTGPLIPYEQYF,TGTGCCAGCAGGGGCTACACAGGGCCGTTAATCCCCTACGAGCAGTACTTC
.,.,TRBV15,TRBJ1-5,CATSTETENQPQHF,TGTGCCACCAGCACAGAGACAGAGAATCAGCCCCAGCATTTT
.,few,TRBV30,TRBJ1-5,CAWSTGILSQPQHF,TGTGCCTGGAGCACAGGGATTCTAAGTCAGCCCCAGCATTTT
.,.,TRBV19,TRBJ1-1,CASSVPGTENTEAFF,TGTGCCAGTAGTGTGCCCGGGACGGAGAACACTGAAGCTTTCTTT
.,.,TRBV19,TRBJ2-7,CASSHTGHPTYEQYF,TGTGCCAGTAGTCACACGGGACACCCAACCTACGAGCAGTACTTC